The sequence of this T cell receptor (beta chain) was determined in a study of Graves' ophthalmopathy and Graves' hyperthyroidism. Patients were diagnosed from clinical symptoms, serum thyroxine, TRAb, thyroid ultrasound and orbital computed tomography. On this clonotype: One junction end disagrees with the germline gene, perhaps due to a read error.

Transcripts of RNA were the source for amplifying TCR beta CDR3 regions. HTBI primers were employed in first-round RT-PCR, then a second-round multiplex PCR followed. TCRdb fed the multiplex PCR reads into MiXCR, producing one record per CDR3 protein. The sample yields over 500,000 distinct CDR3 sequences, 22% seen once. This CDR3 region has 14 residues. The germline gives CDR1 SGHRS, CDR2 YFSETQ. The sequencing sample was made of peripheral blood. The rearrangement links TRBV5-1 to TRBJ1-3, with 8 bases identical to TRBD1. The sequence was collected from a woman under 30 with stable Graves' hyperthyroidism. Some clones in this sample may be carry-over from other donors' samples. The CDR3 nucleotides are TGCGCCGGCAGTCCGGGACAGGATGGAAACACCATATATTTT. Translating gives CAGSPGQDGNTIYF.